Listed below are T cell receptor beta chains from one sample, sequenced in a study of blood T cells in healthy people across ages. MiXCR, run by TCRdb on the 5' RACE reads, gives a single entry per CDR3 protein. The table has 750,000 to 950,000 distinct CDR3 sequences, just under 30% seen once; the top ten hold approximately 10%. These data were also reused for a study on T cells of mothers and their children.

Sequencing was done on a sample of blood. These receptors originate from a woman aged 40 to 50 in good health. The CDR3 runs from the conserved cysteine through the conserved F or W. The D gene is left open where the match is weak. Size values are once, few and many counts, or a class for expanded clones, and some rows have none.

size	V	J	D	DNA	CDR3
many	TRBV7-8	TRBJ2-4	TRBD2	TGTGCCAGCAGCTTTGTTTCGGGGGGTGACATTCAGTACTTC	CASSFVSGGDIQYF
-	TRBV12-3/TRBV12-4	TRBJ1-5	-	TGTGCCAGCAGATCACGGGGTCAGCCCCAGCATTTT	CASRSRGQPQHF
once	TRBV29-1	TRBJ1-1	-	TGCAGCGTCCAACAGGGATTAGGCACTGAAGCTTTCTTT	CSVQQGLGTEAFF
many	TRBV20-1	TRBJ2-5	-	TGCAGTGCAGATACCAGGGTTACAGAGACCCAGTACTTC	CSADTRVTETQYF
few	TRBV7-8	TRBJ1-4	-	TGTGCCAGCAGCCCACGAGAGGGCCATGATGAAAAACTGTTTTTT	CASSPREGHDEKLFF
-	TRBV27	TRBJ2-2	-	TGTGCCAGCACCCCGGGCACCGGGGAGCTGTTTTTT	CASTPGTGELFF
few	TRBV20-1	TRBJ2-5	-	TGCAGTGCATCTCCCCGGGCATCAATCTTGGAGACCCAGTACTTC	CSASPRASILETQYF
few	TRBV5-1	TRBJ2-5	-	TGCGCCAGCAGCACCCTTCAAGAGACCCAGTACTTC	CASSTLQETQYF
-	TRBV9	TRBJ1-1	-	TGTGCCAGCAGCATAGACGGTAACACTGAAGCTTTCTTT	CASSIDGNTEAFF
few	TRBV4-2	TRBJ1-5	TRBD1	TGTGCCAGCAGCCAAGGAGTACAGGGGGCCGATCAGCCCCAGCATTTT	CASSQGVQGADQPQHF
few	TRBV5-1	TRBJ2-5	-	TGCGCCAGCAGCTTTGTCAGGGACCAAGAGACCCAGTACTTC	CASSFVRDQETQYF
few	TRBV7-3	TRBJ2-1	TRBD2	TGTGCCAGCAGCTTAACGCGGCGGGGGGGTTCCGAGCAGTTCTTC	CASSLTRRGGSEQFF
many	TRBV15	TRBJ2-5	TRBD2	TGTGCCACCAGCAGAGACAGAGGAAGATCGCTAGCGGGAGAGACCCAGTACTTC	CATSRDRGRSLAGETQYF
few	TRBV12-3/TRBV12-4	TRBJ1-5	-	TGTGCCAGCAGTTTAGGACAGACTTGGTCCCAGCATTTT	CASSLGQTWSQHF